The 7 T cell receptor beta chains in this list originate from one sample, sequenced in a study of shared T cell receptors in the human thymus. TCRdb keeps only in-frame clones here, not all; method: immunoSEQ multiplex PCR. The repertoire holds 650,000 to 950,000 clones, with roughly 88% as singletons. The data also belong to a second study, concerning human thymus T cells.

The sequencing sample was made of thymocytes. These receptors all come from a girl in the first two years of life with a congenital heart defect.

This clone appeared once. The chain joins TRBV5-1 to TRBJ2-1; 8 positions agree with TRBD2. CDR3 size: 16 residues. Germline lookup yields CDR1 SGHRS and CDR2 YFSETQ. V shed 0 bases and J 8 bases; nucleotides not matched to a gene: 10. DNA of the CDR3: TGCGCCAGCAGCTTGGTACAAGCGGGGGCCGGCCATGAGCAGTTCTTC. Amino acid sequence: CASSLVQAGAGHEQFF.

The chain uses TRBV5-4 and TRBJ1-1; 7 bases match TRBD1. After removal of 3 bases from V and 1 base from J, the junction contained 9 bases not matched to a gene. There are 16 residues in the CDR3. The germline V gene has CDR1 SGHNT and CDR2 YYREEE (reference sequence). This CDR3 reads CASSCRQGGRNTEAFF. In DNA, the CDR3 is TGTGCCAGCAGCTGTAGGCAGGGGGGACGGAACACTGAAGCTTTCTTT.

V and J are TRBV7-4 and TRBJ2-3, with D possibly TRBD2 on 6 matching bases. The CDR3 runs 19 residues. Trimming took off 2 bases at V and 2 bases at J, with 23 bases between the two ends. The germline V gene has CDR1 SGHVT and CDR2 SQSDAQ. The DNA of the CDR3 is TGTGCCAGCAGCTTACCAAACGCGCACGGGGGATCCCTCACAGATACGCAGTATTTT. This gives the protein CASSLPNAHGGSLTDTQYF.

The gene calls are TRBV27 and TRBJ1-1, with D perhaps matching TRBD1 (6 bases). Trimming stripped 0 bases from V and 0 bases from J, with 20 bases between. Germline assignment: CDR1 MNHEY and CDR2 SMNVEV (reference sequence). This CDR3 region has 19 residues. The CDR3 here is CASSLSRGGELKLNTEAFF. In DNA, the CDR3 is TGTGCCAGCAGTTTATCGAGAGGGGGGGAGCTCAAATTGAACACTGAAGCTTTCTTT.

V gene TRBV5-1 combines with J gene TRBJ2-3, with 8 nucleotides matching TRBD2. V was pared by 3 bases and J by 3 bases, with 6 bases of the junction left unmatched. Germline V gives CDR1 SGHRS, CDR2 YFSETQ. The CDR3 is 15 residues long. The CDR3 nucleotides read TGCGCCAGCAGCTGGGCAGCGGGGGCGACAGATACGCAGTATTTT. The encoded protein is CASSWAAGATDTQYF.

The rearrangement joins TRBV6-5 to TRBJ1-5; possible D gene TRBD1, 6 bases. CDR1 and CDR2 from the germline V gene are MNHEY and SVGAGI. CDR3 length: 14 amino acids. V was cut by 4 bases and J by 7 bases, with 14 bases left in between. For the CDR3, the DNA is TGTGCCAGCAGTTTAAGTGGACAGAGGCAGCCCCAGCATTTT. It encodes CASSLSGQRQPQHF.

V gene TRBV7-9 combines with J gene TRBJ1-3; D is ambiguous. The CDR3 has 15 amino acids. Trimming removed 7 bases from V and 0 bases from J, with 13 bases in between. The germline V gene has CDR1 SEHNR and CDR2 FQNEAQ (reference sequence). CDR3 loop: CASTLRGASGNTIYF. The CDR3 DNA reads TGTGCCAGCACCCTGCGCGGTGCCTCTGGAAACACCATATATTTT.